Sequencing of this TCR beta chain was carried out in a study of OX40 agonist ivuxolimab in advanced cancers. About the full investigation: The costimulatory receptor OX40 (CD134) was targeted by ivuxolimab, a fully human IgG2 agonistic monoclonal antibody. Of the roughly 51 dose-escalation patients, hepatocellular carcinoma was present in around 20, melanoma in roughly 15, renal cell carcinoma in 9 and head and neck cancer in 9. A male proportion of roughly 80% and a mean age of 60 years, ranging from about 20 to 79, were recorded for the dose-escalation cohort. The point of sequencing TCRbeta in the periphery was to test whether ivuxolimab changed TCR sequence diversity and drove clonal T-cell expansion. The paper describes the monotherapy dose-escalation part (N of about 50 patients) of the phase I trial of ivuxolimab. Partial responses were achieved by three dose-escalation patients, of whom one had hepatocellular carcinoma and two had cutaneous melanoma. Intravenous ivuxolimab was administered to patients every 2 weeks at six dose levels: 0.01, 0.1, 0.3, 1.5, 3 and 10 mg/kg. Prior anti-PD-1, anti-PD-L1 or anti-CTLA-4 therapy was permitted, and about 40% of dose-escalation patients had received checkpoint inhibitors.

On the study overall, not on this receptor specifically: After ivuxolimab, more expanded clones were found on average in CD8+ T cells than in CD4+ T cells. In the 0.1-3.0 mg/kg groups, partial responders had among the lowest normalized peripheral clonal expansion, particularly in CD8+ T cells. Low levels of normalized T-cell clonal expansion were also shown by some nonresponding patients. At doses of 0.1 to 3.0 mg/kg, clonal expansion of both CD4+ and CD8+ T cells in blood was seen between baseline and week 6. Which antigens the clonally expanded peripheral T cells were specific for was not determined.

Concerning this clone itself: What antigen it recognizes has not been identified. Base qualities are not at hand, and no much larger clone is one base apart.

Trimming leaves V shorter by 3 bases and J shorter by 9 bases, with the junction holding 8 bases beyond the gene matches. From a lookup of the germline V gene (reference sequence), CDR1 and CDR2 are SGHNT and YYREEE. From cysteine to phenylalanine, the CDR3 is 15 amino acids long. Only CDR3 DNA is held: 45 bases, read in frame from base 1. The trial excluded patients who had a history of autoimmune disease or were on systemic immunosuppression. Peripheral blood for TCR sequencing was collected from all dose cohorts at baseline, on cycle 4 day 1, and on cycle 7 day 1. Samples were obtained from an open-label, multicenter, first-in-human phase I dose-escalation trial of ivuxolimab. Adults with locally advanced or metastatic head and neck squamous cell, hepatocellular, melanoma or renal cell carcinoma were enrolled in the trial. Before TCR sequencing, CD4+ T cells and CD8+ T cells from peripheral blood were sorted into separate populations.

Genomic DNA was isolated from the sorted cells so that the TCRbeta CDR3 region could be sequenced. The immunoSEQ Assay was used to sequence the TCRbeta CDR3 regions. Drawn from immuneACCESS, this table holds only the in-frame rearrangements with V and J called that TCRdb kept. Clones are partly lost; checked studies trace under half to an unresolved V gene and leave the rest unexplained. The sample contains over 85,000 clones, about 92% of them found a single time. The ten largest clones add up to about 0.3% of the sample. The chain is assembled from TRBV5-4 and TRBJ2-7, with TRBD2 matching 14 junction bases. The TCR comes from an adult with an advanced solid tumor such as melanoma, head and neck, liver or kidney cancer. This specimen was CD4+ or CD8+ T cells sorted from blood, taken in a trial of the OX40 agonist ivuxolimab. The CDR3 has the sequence CASSSGLAGGFRQYF. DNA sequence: TGTGCCAGCAGCTCCGGACTAGCGGGAGGTTTTCGGCAGTACTTC.